There are a few counts of the clone carrying this T cell receptor (beta chain). The data originate from a study of T cells in Graves' hyperthyroidism and ophthalmopathy. The CDR3 loop spans 15 amino acids. The V end was cut by 0 bases, the J end by 5 bases, with 11 bases between. Looked up from germline, CDR1 is SGDLS and CDR2 is YYNGEE. The source material, RNA transcripts, was used to amplify TCR beta CDR3 regions. HTBI primers drove first-round RT-PCR of the TCR CDR3. In TCRdb, the multiplex PCR reads were re-called with MiXCR into one record per CDR3 protein. The repertoire holds approximately 410,000 distinct CDR3 sequences, with roughly 13% as singletons.

The chain carries TRBV9 and TRBJ1-4, with D possibly being TRBD1 (6 bases). The sample consisted of blood. This TCR was sampled from a woman aged 18-29 years with Graves' hyperthyroidism. DNA for the CDR3: TGTGCCAGCAGCGTAGATGGACAGCCGAATGAAAAACTGTTTTTT. It is translated as CASSVDGQPNEKLFF.